Sequencing of this T cell receptor beta chain was carried out in a study of shared clonotypes between healthy human individuals. Trimming removed 5 bases from V and 1 base from J, with 15 bases in between. The germline V gene encodes CDR1 MNHEY and CDR2 SVGAGI. CDR3 size: 15 residues. The assay was immunoSEQ multiplex PCR, and TCRdb's table has in-frame clones only and misses some. The table includes roughly 1 million clones, about three quarters detected once. The rearrangement joins TRBV6-5 to TRBJ2-7, with D tentatively TRBD2 (6 bases). This clonotype was obtained from a man younger than 30 in good health. The sequenced sample was memory CD4+ T cells sorted from blood. Subset of the sample: CD45RA-negative fraction. The CDR3 protein is CASSPGLSYSYEQYF. The CDR3 nucleotides are TGTGCCAGCAGTCCCGGACTATCCTATTCCTACGAGCAGTACTTC.